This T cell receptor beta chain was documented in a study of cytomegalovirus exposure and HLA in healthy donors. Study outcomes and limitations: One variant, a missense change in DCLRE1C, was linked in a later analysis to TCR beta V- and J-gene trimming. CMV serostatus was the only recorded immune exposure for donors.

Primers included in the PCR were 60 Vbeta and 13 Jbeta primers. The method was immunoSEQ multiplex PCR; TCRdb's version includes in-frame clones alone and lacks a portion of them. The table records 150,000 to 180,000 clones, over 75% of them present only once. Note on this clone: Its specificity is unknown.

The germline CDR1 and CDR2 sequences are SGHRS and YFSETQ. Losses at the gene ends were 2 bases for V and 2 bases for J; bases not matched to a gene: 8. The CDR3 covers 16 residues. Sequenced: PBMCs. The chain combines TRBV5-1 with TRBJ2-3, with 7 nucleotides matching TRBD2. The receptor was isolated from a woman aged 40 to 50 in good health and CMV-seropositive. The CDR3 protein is CASSLGSGDYTDTQYF. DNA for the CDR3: TGCGCCAGCAGCTTAGGGAGCGGGGATTACACAGATACGCAGTATTTT. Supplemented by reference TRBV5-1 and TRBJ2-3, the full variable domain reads KAGVTQTPRYLIKTRGQQVTLSCSPISGHRSVSWYQQTPGQGLQFLFEYFSETQRNKGNFPGRFSGRQFSNSRSEMNVSTLELGDSALYLCASSLGSGDYTDTQYFGPGTRLTVL.